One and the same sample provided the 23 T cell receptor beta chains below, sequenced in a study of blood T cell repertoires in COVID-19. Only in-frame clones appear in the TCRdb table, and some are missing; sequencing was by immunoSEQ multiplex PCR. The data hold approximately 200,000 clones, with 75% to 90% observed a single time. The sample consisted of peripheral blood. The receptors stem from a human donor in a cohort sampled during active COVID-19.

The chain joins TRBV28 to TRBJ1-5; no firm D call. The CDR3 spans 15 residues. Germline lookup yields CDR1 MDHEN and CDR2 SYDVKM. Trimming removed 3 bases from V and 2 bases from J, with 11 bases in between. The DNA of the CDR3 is TGTGCCAGCAGTTTGGGAGGGCGGCGCAATCAGCCCCAGCATTTT. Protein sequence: CASSLGGRRNQPQHF.

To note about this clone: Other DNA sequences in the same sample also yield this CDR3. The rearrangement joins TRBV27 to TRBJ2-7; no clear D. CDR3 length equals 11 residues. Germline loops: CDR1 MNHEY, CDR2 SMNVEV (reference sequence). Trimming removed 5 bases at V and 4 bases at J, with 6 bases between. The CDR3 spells CASSRGYEQYF. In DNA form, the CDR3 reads TGTGCCAGCAGTCGCGGTTACGAGCAGTACTTC.

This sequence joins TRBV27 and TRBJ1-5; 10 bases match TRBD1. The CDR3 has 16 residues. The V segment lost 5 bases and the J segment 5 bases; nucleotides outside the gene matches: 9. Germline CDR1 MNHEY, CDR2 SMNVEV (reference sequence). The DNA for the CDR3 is TGTGCCAGCAGTCCTTGGGACAGGGGAATATATCAGCCCCAGCATTTT. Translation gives CASSPWDRGIYQPQHF.

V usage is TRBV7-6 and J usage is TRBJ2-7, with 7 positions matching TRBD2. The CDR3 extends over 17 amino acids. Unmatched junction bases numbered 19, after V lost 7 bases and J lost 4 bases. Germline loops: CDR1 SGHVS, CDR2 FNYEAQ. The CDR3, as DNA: TGTGCCAGCATTCCGAGGGGTCGGAGCGGGGAACGATACGAGCAGTACTTC. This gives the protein CASIPRGRSGERYEQYF.

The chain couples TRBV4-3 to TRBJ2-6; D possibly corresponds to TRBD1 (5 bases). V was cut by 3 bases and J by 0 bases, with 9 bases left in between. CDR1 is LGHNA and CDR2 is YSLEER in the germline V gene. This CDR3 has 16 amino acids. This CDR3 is CASSHSGISGANVLTF. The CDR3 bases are TGCGCCAGCAGCCATTCAGGGATCTCTGGGGCCAACGTCCTGACTTTC.

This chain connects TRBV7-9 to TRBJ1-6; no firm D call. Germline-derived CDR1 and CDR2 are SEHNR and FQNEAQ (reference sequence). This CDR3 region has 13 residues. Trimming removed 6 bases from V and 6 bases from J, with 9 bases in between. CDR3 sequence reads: CASRGAGNSPLHF. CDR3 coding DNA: TGTGCCAGCAGGGGCGCGGGTAATTCACCCCTCCACTTT.

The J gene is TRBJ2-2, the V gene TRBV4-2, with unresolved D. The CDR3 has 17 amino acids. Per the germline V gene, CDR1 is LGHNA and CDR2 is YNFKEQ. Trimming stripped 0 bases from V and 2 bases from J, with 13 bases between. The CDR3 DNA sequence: TGTGCCAGCAGCCAAGACGAGGTAGCCTTTAACACCGGGGAGCTGTTTTTT. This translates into CASSQDEVAFNTGELFF.

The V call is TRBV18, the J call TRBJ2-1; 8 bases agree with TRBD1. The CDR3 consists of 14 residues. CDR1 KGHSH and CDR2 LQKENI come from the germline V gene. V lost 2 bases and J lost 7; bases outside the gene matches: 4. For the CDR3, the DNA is TGTGCCAGCTCACCAGGACAGGGTAGGAATGAGCAGTTCTTC. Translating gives CASSPGQGRNEQFF.

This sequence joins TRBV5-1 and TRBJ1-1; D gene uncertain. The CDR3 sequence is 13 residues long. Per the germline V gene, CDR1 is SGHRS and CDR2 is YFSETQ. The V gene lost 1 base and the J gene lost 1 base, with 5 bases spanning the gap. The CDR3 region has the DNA TGCGCCAGCAGCTTGCCGGGGAACACTGAAGCTTTCTTT. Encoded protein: CASSLPGNTEAFF.

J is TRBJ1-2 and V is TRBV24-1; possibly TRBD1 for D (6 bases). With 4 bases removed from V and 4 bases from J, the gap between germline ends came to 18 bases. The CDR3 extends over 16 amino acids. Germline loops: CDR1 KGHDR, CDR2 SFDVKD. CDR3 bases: TGTGCCACCAGTGACCGTAAAGGGGGGGCCGTCTATGGCTACACCTTC. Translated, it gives CATSDRKGGAVYGYTF.

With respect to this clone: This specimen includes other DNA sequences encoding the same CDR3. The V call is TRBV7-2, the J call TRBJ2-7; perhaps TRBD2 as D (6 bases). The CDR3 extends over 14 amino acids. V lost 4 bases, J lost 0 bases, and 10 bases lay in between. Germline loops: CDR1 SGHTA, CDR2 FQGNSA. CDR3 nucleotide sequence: TGTGCCAGCAGCTCCCTAGCGTTCTCCTACGAGCAGTACTTC. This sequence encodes CASSSLAFSYEQYF.

The CDR3 is CATDGEGMGYGYTF. DNA of the CDR3: TGTGCCACGGATGGGGAGGGAATGGGCTATGGCTACACCTTC. The chain employs TRBV6-5 and TRBJ1-2; D is unresolved. V lost 10 bases and J 4 bases, leaving 19 bases between the germline ends. The germline V gene encodes CDR1 MNHEY and CDR2 SVGAGI. There are 14 residues in the CDR3.

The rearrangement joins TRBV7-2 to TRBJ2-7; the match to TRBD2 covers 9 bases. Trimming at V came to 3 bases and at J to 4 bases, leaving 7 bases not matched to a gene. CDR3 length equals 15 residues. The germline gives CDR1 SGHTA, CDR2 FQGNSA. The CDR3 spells CASSFGTSLGYEQYF. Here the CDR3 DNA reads TGTGCCAGCAGCTTCGGGACTAGCCTCGGATACGAGCAGTACTTC.

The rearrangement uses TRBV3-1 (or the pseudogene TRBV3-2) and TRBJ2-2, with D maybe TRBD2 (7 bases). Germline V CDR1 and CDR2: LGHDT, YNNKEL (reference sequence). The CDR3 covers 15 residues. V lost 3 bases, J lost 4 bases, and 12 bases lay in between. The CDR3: CASSHSGGGTGELFF. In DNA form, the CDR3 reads TGTGCCAGCAGCCATTCGGGGGGCGGCACCGGGGAGCTGTTTTTT.

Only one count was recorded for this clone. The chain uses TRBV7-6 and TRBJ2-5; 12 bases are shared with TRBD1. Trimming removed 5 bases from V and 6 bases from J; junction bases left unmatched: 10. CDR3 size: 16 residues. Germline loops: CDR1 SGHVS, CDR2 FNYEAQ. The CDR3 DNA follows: TGTGCCAGCAGCCCCCCCCGGGACAGGGGGCGAAAGACCCAGTACTTC. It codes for CASSPPRDRGRKTQYF.

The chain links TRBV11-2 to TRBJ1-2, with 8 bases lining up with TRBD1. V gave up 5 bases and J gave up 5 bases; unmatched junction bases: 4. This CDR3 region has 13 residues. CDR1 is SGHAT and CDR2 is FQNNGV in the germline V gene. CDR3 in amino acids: CASSPRQGYGYTF. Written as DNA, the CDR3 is TGTGCCAGCAGCCCCCGACAGGGGTATGGCTACACCTTC.

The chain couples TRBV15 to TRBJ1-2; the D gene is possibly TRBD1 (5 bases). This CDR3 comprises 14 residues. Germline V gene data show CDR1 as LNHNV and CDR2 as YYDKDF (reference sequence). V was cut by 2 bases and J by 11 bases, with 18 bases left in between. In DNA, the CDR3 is TGTGCCACCAGCAGAAGCCGGGACGGGGGGGATTACACCTTC. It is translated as CATSRSRDGGDYTF.

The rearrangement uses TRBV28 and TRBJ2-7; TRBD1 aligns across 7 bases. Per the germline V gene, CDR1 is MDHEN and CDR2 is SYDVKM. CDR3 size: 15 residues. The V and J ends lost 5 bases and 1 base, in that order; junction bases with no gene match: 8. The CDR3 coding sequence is TGTGCCAGCAGTCCTGCAGGGGGAAGGTCCTACGAGCAGTACTTC. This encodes CASSPAGGRSYEQYF.

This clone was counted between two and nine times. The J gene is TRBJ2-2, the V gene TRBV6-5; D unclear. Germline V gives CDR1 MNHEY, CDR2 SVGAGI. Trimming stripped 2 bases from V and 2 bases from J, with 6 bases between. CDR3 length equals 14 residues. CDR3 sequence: CASSYAINTGELFF. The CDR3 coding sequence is TGTGCCAGCAGTTACGCTATTAACACCGGGGAGCTGTTTTTT.

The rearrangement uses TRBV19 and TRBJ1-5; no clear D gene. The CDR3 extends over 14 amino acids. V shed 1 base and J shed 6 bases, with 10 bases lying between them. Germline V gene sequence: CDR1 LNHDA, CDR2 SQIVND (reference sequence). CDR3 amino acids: CASSIGRVRQPQHF. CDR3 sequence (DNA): TGTGCCAGTAGTATAGGGAGGGTTCGTCAGCCCCAGCATTTT.

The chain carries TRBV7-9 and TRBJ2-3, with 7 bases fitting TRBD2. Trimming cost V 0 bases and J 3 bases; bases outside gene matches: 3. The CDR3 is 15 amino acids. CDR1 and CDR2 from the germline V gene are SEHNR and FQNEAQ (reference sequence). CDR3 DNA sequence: TGTGCCAGCAGCTTAGCTGGCGGGAGTACAGATACGCAGTATTTT. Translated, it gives CASSLAGGSTDTQYF.

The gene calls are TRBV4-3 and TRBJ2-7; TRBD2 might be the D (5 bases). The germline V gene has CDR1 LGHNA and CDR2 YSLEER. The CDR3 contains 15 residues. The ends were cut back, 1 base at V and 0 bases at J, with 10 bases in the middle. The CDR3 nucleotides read TGCGCCAGCAGCCAAGTACGGGGTTTCTCCTACGAGCAGTACTTC. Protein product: CASSQVRGFSYEQYF.

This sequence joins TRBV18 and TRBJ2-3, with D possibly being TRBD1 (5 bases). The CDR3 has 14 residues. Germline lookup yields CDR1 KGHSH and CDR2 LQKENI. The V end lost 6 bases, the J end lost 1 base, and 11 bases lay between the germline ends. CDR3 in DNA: TGTGCCAGCTCCTCTAGACAGCGCACAGATACGCAGTATTTT. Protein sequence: CASSSRQRTDTQYF.